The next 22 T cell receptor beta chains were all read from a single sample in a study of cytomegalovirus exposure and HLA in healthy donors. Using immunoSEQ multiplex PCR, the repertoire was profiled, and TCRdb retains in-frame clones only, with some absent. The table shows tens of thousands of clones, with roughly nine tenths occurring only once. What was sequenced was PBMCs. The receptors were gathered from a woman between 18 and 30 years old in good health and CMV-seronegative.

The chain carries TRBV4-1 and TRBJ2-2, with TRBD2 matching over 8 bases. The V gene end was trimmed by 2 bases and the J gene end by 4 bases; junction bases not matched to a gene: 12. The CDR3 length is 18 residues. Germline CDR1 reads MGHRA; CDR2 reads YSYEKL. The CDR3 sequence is CASSQIGGGPPGTGELFF. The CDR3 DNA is TGCGCCAGCAGCCAAATCGGGGGGGGACCACCGGGCACCGGGGAGCTGTTTTTT.

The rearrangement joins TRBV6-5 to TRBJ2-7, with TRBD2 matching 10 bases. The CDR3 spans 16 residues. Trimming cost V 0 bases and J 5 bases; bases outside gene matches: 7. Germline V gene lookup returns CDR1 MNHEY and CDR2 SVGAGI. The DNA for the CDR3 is TGTGCCAGCAGTTACTCGGGGCAGCGGGGGGGCCACGAGCAGTACTTC. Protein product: CASSYSGQRGGHEQYF.

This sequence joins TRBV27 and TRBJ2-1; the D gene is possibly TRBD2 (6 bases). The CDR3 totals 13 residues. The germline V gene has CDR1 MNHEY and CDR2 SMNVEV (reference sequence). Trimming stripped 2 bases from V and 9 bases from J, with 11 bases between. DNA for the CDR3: TGTGCCAGCAGTTTACGGGACTTGGGTGAGCAGTTCTTC. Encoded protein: CASSLRDLGEQFF.

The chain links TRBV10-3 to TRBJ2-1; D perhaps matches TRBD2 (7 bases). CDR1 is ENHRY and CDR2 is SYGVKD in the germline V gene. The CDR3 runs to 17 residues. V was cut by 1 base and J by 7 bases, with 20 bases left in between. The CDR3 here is CAISEFSRGGQGNEQFF. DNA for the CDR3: TGTGCCATCAGTGAGTTTTCTAGGGGGGGCCAAGGGAATGAGCAGTTCTTC.

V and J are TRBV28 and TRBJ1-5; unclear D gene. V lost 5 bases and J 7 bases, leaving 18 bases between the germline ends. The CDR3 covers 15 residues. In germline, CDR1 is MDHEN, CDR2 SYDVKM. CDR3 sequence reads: CASSNPREGWQPQHF. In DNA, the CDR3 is TGTGCCAGCAGTAACCCTCGCGAGGGTTGGCAGCCCCAGCATTTT.

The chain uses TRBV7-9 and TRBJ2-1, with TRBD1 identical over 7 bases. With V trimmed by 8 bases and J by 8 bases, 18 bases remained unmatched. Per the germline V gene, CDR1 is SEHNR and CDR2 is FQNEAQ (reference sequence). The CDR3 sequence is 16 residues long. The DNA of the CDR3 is TGTGCCAGCGGACCTCAGACAGGGTGGCGTAAGGATGAGCAGTTCTTC. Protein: CASGPQTGWRKDEQFF.

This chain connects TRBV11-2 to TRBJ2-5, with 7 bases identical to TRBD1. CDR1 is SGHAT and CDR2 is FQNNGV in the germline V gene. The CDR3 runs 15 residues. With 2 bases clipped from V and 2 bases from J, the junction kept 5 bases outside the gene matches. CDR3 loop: CASSLSRGQQETQYF. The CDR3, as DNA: TGTGCCAGCAGCTTATCTAGGGGACAGCAAGAGACCCAGTACTTC.

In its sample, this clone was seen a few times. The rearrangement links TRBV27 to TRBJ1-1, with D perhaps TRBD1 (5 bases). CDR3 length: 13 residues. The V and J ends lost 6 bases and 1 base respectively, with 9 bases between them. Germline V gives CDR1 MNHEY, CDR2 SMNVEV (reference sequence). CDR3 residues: CASSQTGNTEAFF. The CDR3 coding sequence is TGTGCCAGCAGCCAAACAGGGAACACTGAAGCTTTCTTT.

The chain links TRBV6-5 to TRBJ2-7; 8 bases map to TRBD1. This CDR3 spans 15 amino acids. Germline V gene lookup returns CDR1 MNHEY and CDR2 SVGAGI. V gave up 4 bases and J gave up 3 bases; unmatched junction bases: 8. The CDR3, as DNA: TGTGCCAGCAGTTTGGGGGCAGGGGGCCTCTACGAGCAGTACTTC. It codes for CASSLGAGGLYEQYF.

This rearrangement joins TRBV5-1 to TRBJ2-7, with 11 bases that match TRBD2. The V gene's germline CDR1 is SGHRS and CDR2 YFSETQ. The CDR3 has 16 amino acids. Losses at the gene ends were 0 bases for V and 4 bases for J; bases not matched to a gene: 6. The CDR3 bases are TGCGCCAGCAGCTTGGTAGTAACTAGCGGGAGTTACGAGCAGTACTTC. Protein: CASSLVVTSGSYEQYF.

The CDR3 is CASRIRGVGVGYTF. The CDR3 DNA is TGTGCCAGCCGGATCAGGGGGGTCGGAGTTGGCTACACCTTC. The J gene is TRBJ1-2, the V gene TRBV6-5, with 7 bases matching TRBD1. Looked up from germline, CDR1 is MNHEY and CDR2 is SVGAGI. Losses at the gene ends were 8 bases for V and 7 bases for J; bases not matched to a gene: 13. This CDR3 has 14 residues.

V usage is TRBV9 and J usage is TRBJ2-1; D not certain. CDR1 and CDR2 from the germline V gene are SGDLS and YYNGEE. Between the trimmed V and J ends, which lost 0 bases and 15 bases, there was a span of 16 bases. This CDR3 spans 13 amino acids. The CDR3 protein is CASSVDPLGESFF. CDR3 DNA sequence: TGTGCCAGCAGCGTAGACCCCCTAGGCGAATCGTTCTTC.

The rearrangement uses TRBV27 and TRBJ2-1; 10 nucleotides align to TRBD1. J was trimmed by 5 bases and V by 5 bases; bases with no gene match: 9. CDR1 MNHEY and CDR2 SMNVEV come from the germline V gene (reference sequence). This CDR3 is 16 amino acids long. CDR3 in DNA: TGTGCCAGCAGTCCACTTACAGGACAGGGGGACAATGAGCAGTTCTTC. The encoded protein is CASSPLTGQGDNEQFF.

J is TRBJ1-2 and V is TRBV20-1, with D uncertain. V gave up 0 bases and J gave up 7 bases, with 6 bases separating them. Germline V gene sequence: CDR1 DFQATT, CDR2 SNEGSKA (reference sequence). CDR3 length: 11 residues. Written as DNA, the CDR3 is TGCAGTGCTAGAGAAGGAGGTGGCTACACCTTC. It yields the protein CSAREGGGYTF.

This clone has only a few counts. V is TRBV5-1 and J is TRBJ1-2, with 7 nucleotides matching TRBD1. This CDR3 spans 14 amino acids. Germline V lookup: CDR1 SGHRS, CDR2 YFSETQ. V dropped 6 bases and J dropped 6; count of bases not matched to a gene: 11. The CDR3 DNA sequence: TGCGCCAGCACGTTTAGTTCAGGGGGAGATGGCTACACCTTC. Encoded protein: CASTFSSGGDGYTF.

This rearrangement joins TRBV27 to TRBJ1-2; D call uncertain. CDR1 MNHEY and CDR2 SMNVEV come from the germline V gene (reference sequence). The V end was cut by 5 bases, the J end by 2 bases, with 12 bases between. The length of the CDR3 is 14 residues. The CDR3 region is CASSPTIINYGYTF. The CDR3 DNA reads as TGTGCCAGCAGTCCGACTATCATAAACTATGGCTACACCTTC.

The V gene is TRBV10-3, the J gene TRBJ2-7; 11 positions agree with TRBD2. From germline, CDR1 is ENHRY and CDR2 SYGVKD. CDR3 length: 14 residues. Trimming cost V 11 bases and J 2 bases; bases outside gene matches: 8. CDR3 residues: CAVATSGTAYEQYF. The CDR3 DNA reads TGTGCCGTCGCGACTAGCGGGACGGCCTACGAGCAGTACTTC.

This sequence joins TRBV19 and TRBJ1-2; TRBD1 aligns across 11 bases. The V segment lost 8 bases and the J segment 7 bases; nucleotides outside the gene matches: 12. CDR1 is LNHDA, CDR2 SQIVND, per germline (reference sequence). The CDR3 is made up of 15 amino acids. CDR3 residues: CASLSGTGGWSGYTF. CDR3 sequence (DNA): TGTGCCAGTCTCTCCGGGACAGGGGGTTGGTCTGGCTACACCTTC. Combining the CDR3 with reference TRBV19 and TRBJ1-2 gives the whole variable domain DGGITQSPKYLFRKEGQNVTLSCEQNLNHDAMYWYRQDPGQGLRLIYYSQIVNDFQKGDIAEGYSVSREKKESFPLTVTSAQKNPTAFYLCASLSGTGGWSGYTFGSGTRLTVV.

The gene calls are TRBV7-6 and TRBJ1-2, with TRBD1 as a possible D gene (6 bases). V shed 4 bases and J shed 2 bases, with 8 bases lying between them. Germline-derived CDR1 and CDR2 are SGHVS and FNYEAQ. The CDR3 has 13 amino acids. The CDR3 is CASSSGENYGYTF. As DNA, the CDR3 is TGTGCCAGCAGCTCAGGGGAGAACTATGGCTACACCTTC.

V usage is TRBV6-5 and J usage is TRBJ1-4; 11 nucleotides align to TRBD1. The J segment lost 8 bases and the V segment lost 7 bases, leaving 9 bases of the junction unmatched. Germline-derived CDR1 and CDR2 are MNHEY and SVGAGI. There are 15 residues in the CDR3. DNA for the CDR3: TGTGCCAGCAATGGACAGGGGGCGCGTGAGGAAAAACTGTTTTTT. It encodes CASNGQGAREEKLFF.

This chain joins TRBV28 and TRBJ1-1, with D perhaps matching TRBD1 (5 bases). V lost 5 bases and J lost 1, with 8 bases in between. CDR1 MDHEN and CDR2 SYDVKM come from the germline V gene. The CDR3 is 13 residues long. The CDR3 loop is CASSDRSNTEAFF. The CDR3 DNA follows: TGTGCCAGCAGTGACAGATCGAACACTGAAGCTTTCTTT.

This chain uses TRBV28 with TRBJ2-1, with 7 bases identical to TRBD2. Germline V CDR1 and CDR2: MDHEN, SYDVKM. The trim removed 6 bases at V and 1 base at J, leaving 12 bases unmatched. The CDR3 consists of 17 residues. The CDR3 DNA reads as TGTGCCAGCAGCTATCGGATAGCGGGCCAGTCCTACAATGAGCAGTTCTTC. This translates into CASSYRIAGQSYNEQFF.